Below, 25 T cell receptor beta chains from the same sample are listed, as sequenced in a study of T cells in Graves' hyperthyroidism and ophthalmopathy. The investigators amplified TCR beta CDR3 regions from RNA transcripts. With the HTBI primer set, the TCR CDR3 went through a first round of RT-PCR. TCRdb called the multiplex PCR reads again in MiXCR, with one record for every CDR3 protein. The sample has under 350,000 distinct CDR3 sequences, approximately 22% seen once. Input material: blood. The receptors shown here come from a woman aged 50 to 65 with Graves' hyperthyroidism.

In regard to this clonotype: One end of the junction varies from germline; a read error may be responsible. The V gene is TRBV20-1, the J gene TRBJ1-6; D possibly corresponds to TRBD1 (6 bases). Per the germline V gene, CDR1 is DFQATT and CDR2 is SNEGSKA (reference sequence). The CDR3 runs 13 residues. The CDR3 reads CSATQGYNSTLHF. The CDR3 region has the DNA TGCAGTGCTACACAGGGATATAATTCAACCCTCCACTTT.

This clonotype was observed at least ten times. The chain couples TRBV28 to TRBJ1-1; possibly TRBD1 for D (6 bases). The CDR3 extends over 17 amino acids. Germline assignment: CDR1 MDHEN and CDR2 SYDVKM. The V gene lost 6 bases and the J gene lost 0 bases, with 20 bases spanning the gap. CDR3: CASSTTGMGGMNTEAFF. As DNA, the CDR3 is TGTGCCAGCAGCACTACAGGGATGGGAGGGATGAACACTGAAGCTTTCTTT.

This clonotype was counted ten times or more. The rearrangement uses TRBV27 and TRBJ2-1; 12 bases are shared with TRBD2. The V and J ends lost 5 bases and 4 bases, in that order; junction bases with no gene match: 6. The CDR3 sequence is 16 residues long. The germline V gene encodes CDR1 MNHEY and CDR2 SMNVEV (reference sequence). CDR3 nucleotide sequence: TGTGCCAGCAGTGAATTTGGGACTAGCGGGTACAATGAGCAGTTCTTC. Protein sequence: CASSEFGTSGYNEQFF.

This clonotype was picked up a small number of times. The gene calls are TRBV13 and TRBJ2-5; the D call may be TRBD1 or TRBD2 (5 bases each). V lost 0 bases, J lost 4 bases, and 12 bases lay in between. The CDR3 length is 15 residues. CDR1 PRHDT and CDR2 FYEKMQ come from the germline V gene (reference sequence). CDR3 DNA sequence: TGTGCCAGCAGCTTAGGGGGGGATCCTACAGAGACCCAGTACTTC. Residues: CASSLGGDPTETQYF.

This clonotype turned up a few times. The chain joins TRBV2 to TRBJ1-5, with 10 bases identical to TRBD1. Germline V gene lookup returns CDR1 SNHLY and CDR2 FYNNEI. With 5 bases clipped from V and 2 bases from J, the junction kept 3 bases outside the gene matches. The CDR3 is 15 amino acids. The CDR3 region is CASSWDRGGNQPQHF. The CDR3 nucleotides are TGTGCCAGCAGTTGGGACAGGGGAGGCAATCAGCCCCAGCATTTT.

This clonotype was recorded many times. This chain links TRBV7-8 with TRBJ2-7; D unresolved. V was trimmed by 0 bases and J by 4 bases, leaving 16 bases between them. Germline V gene data show CDR1 as SGHVS and CDR2 as FQNEAQ. This CDR3 is 16 amino acids long. The CDR3 bases are TGTGCCAGCAGCTTAGCCCTGACACGAACCGAGTACGAGCAGTACTTC. It yields the protein CASSLALTRTEYEQYF.

The table lists this clonotype with many counts. The V gene is TRBV28, the J gene TRBJ1-2; D ambiguous. Germline CDR1 and CDR2: MDHEN and SYDVKM. This CDR3 has 16 amino acids. V was cut by 1 base and J by 8 bases, with 20 bases left in between. The CDR3 is CASSLSPDTGKGGYTF. The CDR3 DNA sequence: TGTGCCAGCAGTTTATCCCCCGACACGGGGAAAGGGGGCTACACCTTC.

This clonotype was observed at least ten times. This chain joins TRBV30 and TRBJ1-2, with D possibly matching TRBD1 (6 bases). Germline CDR1 and CDR2: GTSNPN and SVGIG (reference sequence). CDR3 length: 13 amino acids. Trimming took off 2 bases at V and 4 bases at J, with 11 bases between the two ends. The CDR3 region is CAWSSGDGYGYTF. The CDR3 DNA is TGTGCCTGGAGTTCAGGGGATGGCTATGGCTACACCTTC. The full variable domain, with the rest looked up from reference TRBV30 and TRBJ1-2, is SQTIHQWPATLVQPVGSPLSLECTVEGTSNPNLYWYRQAAGRGLQLLFYSVGIGQISSEVPQNLSASRPQDRQFILSSKKLLLSDSGFYLCAWSSGDGYGYTFGSGTRLTVV.

This clonotype was picked up many times. This chain links TRBV3-1 with TRBJ2-7, with D possibly called TRBD1 or TRBD2 (5 bases each). Germline CDR1 LGHDT, CDR2 YNNKEL (reference sequence). The CDR3 has 13 residues. V lost 4 bases to trimming and J lost 4 bases, with 11 bases between them. The CDR3 region is CASSLMGEYEQYF. The CDR3 coding sequence is TGTGCCAGCAGCCTCATGGGGGAATACGAGCAGTACTTC.

This clonotype showed up just a few times. The V call is TRBV10-3, the J call TRBJ2-3; possibly TRBD2 for D (5 bases). V shed 2 bases and J shed 3 bases, with 9 bases lying between them. This CDR3 has 14 residues. Germline V lookup: CDR1 ENHRY, CDR2 SYGVKD. The CDR3 protein is CAISEGGPTDTQYF. As DNA, the CDR3 is TGTGCCATCAGTGAGGGCGGGCCTACAGATACGCAGTATTTT.

This clonotype appeared a few times. The rearrangement links TRBV12-3 or TRBV12-4 to TRBJ1-2; D is undetermined. Deletions cut 1 base from V and 4 bases from J, with 4 bases between. The CDR3 runs 12 residues. Here the CDR3 DNA reads TGTGCCAGCAGTTTAGAGTTCTATGGCTACACCTTC. Translating it yields CASSLEFYGYTF.

This clonotype was observed many times. V is TRBV28 and J is TRBJ2-7; D is possibly TRBD1 (6 bases). The CDR3 spans 15 residues. Germline V gene data show CDR1 as MDHEN and CDR2 as SYDVKM. V was cut by 6 bases and J by 3 bases, with 18 bases left in between. CDR3 loop: CASRTTGPGVYEQYF. In nucleotides, the CDR3 is TGTGCCAGCAGGACGACAGGCCCTGGGGTCTACGAGCAGTACTTC.

This clonotype occurred a few times. Written as DNA, the CDR3 is TGTGCCAGCAGCCTCCTGACTAGCACGAACACCGGGGAGCTGTTTTTT. It specifies CASSLLTSTNTGELFF. V and J are TRBV2 and TRBJ2-2, with TRBD2 matching 7 bases. The CDR3 spans 16 residues. J gave up 0 bases and V 6 bases, and 7 bases lay outside the gene matches. Germline V lookup: CDR1 SNHLY, CDR2 FYNNEI.

This clonotype was detected once. The chain joins TRBV28 to TRBJ2-1, with 12 bases identical to TRBD1. Germline V gene lookup returns CDR1 MDHEN and CDR2 SYDVKM. Trimming removed 6 bases from V and 2 bases from J; junction bases left unmatched: 8. The CDR3 spans 17 residues. DNA for the CDR3: TGTGCCAGCAGCCTCGGGACAGGGGGCCCCGCCTACAATGAGCAGTTCTTC. It is translated as CASSLGTGGPAYNEQFF.

The CDR3 DNA reads TGTGCCAGCAGCCGTGGAGCGAATGAAAAACTGTTTTTT. Protein sequence: CASSRGANEKLFF. The chain combines TRBV3-1 with TRBJ1-4; D remains unclear. The CDR3 is 13 amino acids. Trimming took 4 bases from V and 5 from J, leaving 8 bases between them. Germline CDR1 is LGHDT and CDR2 is YNNKEL (reference sequence).

This clonotype was recorded many times. This chain uses TRBV20-1 with TRBJ2-1; tentative D call: TRBD2 (7 bases). The germline V and J ends were trimmed by 2 bases and 9 bases, with 17 bases remaining between them. Germline V gene sequence: CDR1 DFQATT, CDR2 SNEGSKA (reference sequence). This CDR3 contains 14 residues. The CDR3 sequence: CSARFGGPKSEQFF. The CDR3 bases are TGCAGTGCTAGATTCGGGGGGCCAAAGAGTGAGCAGTTCTTC.

The chain employs TRBV3-1 and TRBJ1-1, with D tentatively TRBD1 (6 bases). The germline V gene encodes CDR1 LGHDT and CDR2 YNNKEL (reference sequence). The CDR3 consists of 15 residues. The V and J ends lost 0 bases and 4 bases respectively, with 12 bases between them. The DNA for the CDR3 is TGTGCCAGCAGCCAAGATCTCGAAGGGGGCACTGAAGCTTTCTTT. Its translation: CASSQDLEGGTEAFF. Variable domain in full (rest from reference TRBV3-1 and TRBJ1-1): DTAVSQTPKYLVTQMGNDKSIKCEQNLGHDTMYWYKQDSKKFLKIMFSYNNKELIINETVPNRFSPKSPDKAHLNLHINSLELGDSAVYFCASSQDLEGGTEAFFGQGTRLTVV.

The rearrangement links TRBV27 to TRBJ1-1; D might be TRBD1 (6 bases). This CDR3 has 15 amino acids. Germline V gene data show CDR1 as MNHEY and CDR2 as SMNVEV (reference sequence). V lost 6 bases to trimming and J lost 1 base, with 15 bases between them. CDR3 DNA sequence: TGTGCCAGCAGCACTACCGGGACACCGAACACTGAAGCTTTCTTT. Translation: CASSTTGTPNTEAFF.

The chain uses TRBV30 and TRBJ2-5; the D gene is possibly TRBD1 (6 bases). Germline V gene sequence: CDR1 GTSNPN, CDR2 SVGIG (reference sequence). Deletions cut 0 bases from V and 9 bases from J, with 14 bases between. The CDR3 consists of 13 residues. The CDR3 loop is CAWSVTGRIPQYF. The CDR3 DNA follows: TGTGCCTGGAGTGTAACAGGGCGCATTCCCCAGTACTTC. The full variable domain, in which reference TRBV30 and TRBJ2-5 provide the parts outside the CDR3, is SQTIHQWPATLVQPVGSPLSLECTVEGTSNPNLYWYRQAAGRGLQLLFYSVGIGQISSEVPQNLSASRPQDRQFILSSKKLLLSDSGFYLCAWSVTGRIPQYFGPGTRLLVL.

The V gene is TRBV15, the J gene TRBJ2-1; 7 bases are shared with TRBD1. The trim removed 3 bases at V and 8 bases at J, leaving 10 bases unmatched. Germline loops: CDR1 LNHNV, CDR2 YYDKDF (reference sequence). The CDR3 sequence is 15 residues long. CDR3 loop: CATSRAFIQGHEQFF. The CDR3 coding sequence is TGTGCCACCAGCAGGGCTTTTATACAGGGGCATGAGCAGTTCTTC.

The genes are TRBV4-1 and TRBJ1-2, with 9 bases that match TRBD1. This CDR3 spans 14 amino acids. Germline values: CDR1 MGHRA, CDR2 YSYEKL. The V segment lost 2 bases and the J segment 7 bases; nucleotides outside the gene matches: 5. CDR3 nucleotides: TGCGCCAGCAGCCAACCGGGACAGGGACCTGGCTACACCTTC. Protein sequence: CASSQPGQGPGYTF.

This clonotype was seen at least ten times. The chain recombines TRBV12-3 or TRBV12-4 with TRBJ1-5; D not resolved. Trimming removed 3 bases at V and 9 bases at J, with 6 bases between. CDR3 size: 11 residues. The chain's CDR3 is CASSFVGPQHF. CDR3 coding DNA: TGTGCCAGCAGTTTTGTTGGGCCCCAGCATTTT.

This chain connects TRBV29-1 to TRBJ1-1; D is unresolved. The CDR3 is 11 residues long. Trimming pared 4 bases from V and 4 bases from J, leaving 7 bases between. From germline, CDR1 is SQVTM and CDR2 ANQGSEA. The CDR3 loop reads CSVAQVTEAFF. As DNA, the CDR3 is TGCAGCGTTGCCCAGGTCACTGAAGCTTTCTTT.

The J gene is TRBJ2-3, the V gene TRBV5-1, with D tentatively TRBD2 (5 bases). This CDR3 contains 16 residues. Germline CDR1 SGHRS, CDR2 YFSETQ. The V and J ends lost 4 bases and 0 bases respectively, with 15 bases between them. For the CDR3, the DNA is TGCGCCAGCAGCCCGGACTCCCGTGGGAGCACAGATACGCAGTATTTT. This translates into CASSPDSRGSTDTQYF.

The V gene is TRBV6-1, the J gene TRBJ2-1; 11 bases align to TRBD2. Germline-derived CDR1 and CDR2 are MNHNS and SASEGT. The CDR3 contains 15 residues. J lost 4 bases, V lost 7 bases, and 6 bases had no gene match. The CDR3 region has the DNA TGTGCCAGCAAACCACTAGCGGGAGAATACAATGAGCAGTTCTTC. Its translation: CASKPLAGEYNEQFF.